This T cell receptor (beta chain) originates from a study of identical twins. This clonotype was detected a few times. Its target is unknown. MiXCR, applied by TCRdb to the 5' RACE reads, yields one record per CDR3 protein. The table has 700,000 or so distinct CDR3 sequences, about 9.4% seen once. Germline-derived CDR1 and CDR2 are DFQATT and SNEGSKA (reference sequence). V lost 3 bases, J lost 8 bases, and 19 bases lay in between. This CDR3 is built from 14 residues. Notes on the study in general: High-abundance cord blood beta clonotypes had fewer insertions; memory repertoires showed none.

This same sample was also part of a study on yellow fever vaccine responses in identical twins.

The receptor comes from a woman aged 18 to 35 in good health. V is TRBV20-1 and J is TRBJ1-2; D is perhaps TRBD1 (5 bases). Sequenced input: PBMCs. CDR3 sequence: CSARARDRNVGYTF. CDR3 nucleotide sequence: TGCAGTGCTAGGGCCAGGGACCGCAATGTAGGCTACACCTTC.